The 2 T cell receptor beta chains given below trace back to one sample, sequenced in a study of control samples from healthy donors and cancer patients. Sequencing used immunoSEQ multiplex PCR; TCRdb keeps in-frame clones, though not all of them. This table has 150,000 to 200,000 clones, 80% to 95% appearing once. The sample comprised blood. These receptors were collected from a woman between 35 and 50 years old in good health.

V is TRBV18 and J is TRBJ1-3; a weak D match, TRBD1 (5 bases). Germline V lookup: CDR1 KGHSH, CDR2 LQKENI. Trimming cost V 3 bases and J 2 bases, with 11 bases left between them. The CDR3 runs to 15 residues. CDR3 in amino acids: CASSPVSGPGNTIYF. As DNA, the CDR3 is TGTGCCAGCTCACCCGTATCAGGGCCTGGAAACACCATATATTTT.

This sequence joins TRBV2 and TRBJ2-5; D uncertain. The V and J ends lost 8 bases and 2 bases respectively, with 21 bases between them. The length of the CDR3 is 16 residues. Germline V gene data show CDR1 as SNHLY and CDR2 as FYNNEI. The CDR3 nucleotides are TGTGCCAGCGGTATGGGTCTAACTCAAGGTCAAGAGACCCAGTACTTC. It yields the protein CASGMGLTQGQETQYF. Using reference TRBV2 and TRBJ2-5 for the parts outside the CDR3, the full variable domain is EPEVTQTPSHQVTQMGQEVILRCVPISNHLYFYWYRQILGQKVEFLVSFYNNEISEKSEIFDDQFSVERPDGSNFTLKIRSTKLEDSAMYFCASGMGLTQGQETQYFGPGTRLLVL.